One and the same sample provided the 23 T cell receptor beta chains below, sequenced in a study of T cell responses to AZD1222 COVID-19 vaccine. Generated by immunoSEQ multiplex PCR, the TCRdb table keeps only in-frame clones and is missing some. The sample holds 200,000 to 300,000 clones; 80% to 95% are singletons and the top ten take approximately 0.52%. The material was peripheral blood, obtained on day 0 of AZD1222 vaccination. These receptors were obtained from an adult in good health.

This chain joins TRBV3-1 (or the pseudogene TRBV3-2) and TRBJ2-2; TRBD2 matches 8 bases. CDR1 and CDR2 (germline): LGHDT, YNNKEL (reference sequence). After removal of 6 bases from V and 4 bases from J, the junction contained 7 bases not matched to a gene. This CDR3 has 15 residues. CDR3 region: CASSSRGASTGELFF. The CDR3 nucleotides are TGTGCCAGCAGTTCGCGGGGGGCGAGCACCGGGGAGCTGTTTTTT.

This clone was detected a few times. This chain joins TRBV6-1 and TRBJ2-1, with a possible D match to TRBD1 (7 bases). The CDR3 runs to 15 residues. CDR1 is MNHNS and CDR2 is SASEGT in the germline V gene. The V end was cut by 2 bases, the J end by 4 bases, with 12 bases between. The CDR3: CASSEFQGGYNEQFF. CDR3 nucleotide sequence: TGTGCCAGCAGTGAATTCCAGGGGGGTTACAATGAGCAGTTCTTC.

J is TRBJ2-1 and V is TRBV7-2; 7 positions agree with TRBD2. V trimming: 2 bases; J trimming: 2 bases; junction bases outside the gene matches: 6. The CDR3 contains 16 residues. The germline gives CDR1 SGHTA, CDR2 FQGNSA. In DNA form, the CDR3 reads TGTGCCAGCAGCTTACATCTAGCGGTAACCTACAATGAGCAGTTCTTC. It encodes CASSLHLAVTYNEQFF.

V and J are TRBV5-4 and TRBJ1-5; D gene uncertain. The CDR3 has 14 residues. V lost 0 bases and J lost 6, with 10 bases in between. The V gene's germline CDR1 is SGHNT and CDR2 YYREEE (reference sequence). The CDR3 is CASSLGAEVQPQHF. Here the CDR3 DNA reads TGTGCCAGCAGCTTGGGGGCCGAAGTTCAGCCCCAGCATTTT.

This chain connects TRBV3-1 (or the pseudogene TRBV3-2) to TRBJ2-7; D perhaps matches TRBD2 (7 bases). The CDR3 is 16 amino acids. Germline V gives CDR1 LGHDT, CDR2 YNNKEL (reference sequence). With 4 bases removed from V and 4 bases from J, the gap between germline ends came to 20 bases. The CDR3, as DNA: TGTGCCAGCAGCCCCAGTCTAGGGGGGGGGCTATACGAGCAGTACTTC. Translating it yields CASSPSLGGGLYEQYF.

The V call is TRBV2, the J call TRBJ2-1; 9 nucleotides line up with TRBD2. CDR3 length equals 13 residues. V lost 10 bases and J lost 6; bases outside the gene matches: 7. Germline lookup yields CDR1 SNHLY and CDR2 FYNNEI. For the CDR3, the DNA is TGTGCCACCGCGGGGGGGCCGCGCAATGAGCAGTTCTTC. Protein product: CATAGGPRNEQFF.

The chain combines TRBV9 with TRBJ1-1; the D gene is possibly TRBD1 (6 bases). The CDR3 runs to 13 residues. Germline loops: CDR1 SGDLS, CDR2 YYNGEE. The V end lost 3 bases, the J end lost 6 bases, and 12 bases lay between the germline ends. The CDR3 reads CASSAGTLSEAFF. The DNA for the CDR3 is TGTGCCAGCAGCGCCGGGACACTCTCTGAAGCTTTCTTT. Drawing the rest from reference TRBV9 and TRBJ1-1, the complete variable domain is DSGVTQTPKHLITATGQRVTLRCSPRSGDLSVYWYQQSLDQGLQFLIQYYNGEERAKGNILERFSAQQFPDLHSELNLSSLELGDSALYFCASSAGTLSEAFFGQGTRLTVV.

The CDR3 sequence is CASSLWEKLFF. The CDR3 DNA reads as TGTGCCAGCAGCTTATGGGAAAAACTGTTTTTT. This chain links TRBV7-3 with TRBJ1-4; D is undetermined. V shed 2 bases and J shed 8 bases, with 3 bases lying between them. The CDR3 has 11 residues. Germline CDR1 is SGHTA and CDR2 is FQGTGA.

Only one count was recorded for this clone. The rearrangement joins TRBV2 to TRBJ1-6; a possible D gene is TRBD1 (5 bases). The CDR3 runs 12 residues. The germline V and J ends were trimmed by 7 bases and 8 bases, with 9 bases remaining between them. Per germline, CDR1 SNHLY and CDR2 FYNNEI. CDR3 region: CASTEGYSPLHF. The CDR3 nucleotides are TGTGCCAGCACCGAGGGGTATTCACCCCTCCACTTT. The entire variable domain, with the rest obtained from reference TRBV2 and TRBJ1-6, is as follows: EPEVTQTPSHQVTQMGQEVILRCVPISNHLYFYWYRQILGQKVEFLVSFYNNEISEKSEIFDDQFSVERPDGSNFTLKIRSTKLEDSAMYFCASTEGYSPLHFGNGTRLTVT.

The V call is TRBV5-1, the J call TRBJ2-2; 7 positions agree with TRBD1. Trimming removed 2 bases from V and 7 bases from J; junction bases left unmatched: 5. Germline CDR1 and CDR2: SGHRS and YFSETQ. CDR3 size: 14 residues. The CDR3 bases are TGCGCCAGCAGCTTTCGGACAGGCGGCGGGGAGCTGTTTTTT. Translation gives CASSFRTGGGELFF.

V is TRBV2 and J is TRBJ2-6, with TRBD1 matching 11 bases. Germline V CDR1 and CDR2: SNHLY, FYNNEI. V shed 7 bases and J 3 bases; nucleotides not matched to a gene: 8. CDR3 length equals 17 residues. CDR3 loop: CASTFGQGADGANVLTF. As DNA, the CDR3 is TGTGCCAGCACATTCGGACAGGGGGCGGATGGGGCCAACGTCCTGACTTTC.

The CDR3 nucleotides are TGTGCCAGTAGTCCAACAGGGGGGGGTGAAGCTTTCTTT. Translation gives CASSPTGGGEAFF. The V call is TRBV19, the J call TRBJ1-1; 8 bases match TRBD1. Germline V gives CDR1 LNHDA, CDR2 SQIVND (reference sequence). The CDR3 runs to 13 residues. V was clipped by 5 bases and J by 7 bases; unmatched bases: 6.

This clone was counted a single time. The genes are TRBV14 and TRBJ1-2; D unclear. In germline, CDR1 is SGHDN, CDR2 FVKESK. V was trimmed by 4 bases and J by 8 bases, leaving 14 bases between them. CDR3 size: 13 residues. The CDR3 loop is CASSPAPVTGYTF. In DNA, the CDR3 is TGTGCCAGCAGCCCGGCCCCCGTAACAGGCTACACCTTC.

V usage is TRBV28 and J usage is TRBJ1-1, with D perhaps TRBD1 (5 bases). V lost 6 bases and J lost 2, with 16 bases in between. Germline CDR1 reads MDHEN; CDR2 reads SYDVKM. The CDR3 runs to 15 residues. The CDR3 sequence: CASSRAPGGNTEAFF. CDR3 DNA sequence: TGTGCCAGCAGCCGGGCCCCGGGGGGAAACACTGAAGCTTTCTTT.

The J gene is TRBJ2-7, the V gene TRBV28; 9 nucleotides align to TRBD2. The CDR3 consists of 14 residues. V shed 3 bases and J 6 bases; nucleotides not matched to a gene: 6. The germline gives CDR1 MDHEN, CDR2 SYDVKM. The CDR3 sequence: CASSFPHSGGEQYF. The CDR3 DNA reads as TGTGCCAGCAGTTTCCCGCATAGCGGGGGCGAGCAGTACTTC.

This clone was counted a single time. V is TRBV28 and J is TRBJ2-7; D is ambiguous. This CDR3 region has 14 residues. Trimming took off 6 bases at V and 3 bases at J, with 15 bases between the two ends. Per the germline V gene, CDR1 is MDHEN and CDR2 is SYDVKM. This CDR3 reads CASRVPGLFYEQYF. The CDR3 DNA reads TGTGCCAGCAGGGTGCCAGGCCTATTCTACGAGCAGTACTTC.

The V and J genes are TRBV3-1 (or the pseudogene TRBV3-2) and TRBJ2-7; TRBD2 agrees at 8 bases. The CDR3 runs 13 residues. Germline V CDR1 and CDR2: LGHDT, YNNKEL (reference sequence). The V gene end was trimmed by 7 bases and the J gene end by 2 bases; junction bases not matched to a gene: 4. The CDR3 coding sequence is TGTGCCAGCACAACTAGCGGAGCCTACGAGCAGTACTTC. It codes for CASTTSGAYEQYF.

V usage is TRBV28 and J usage is TRBJ2-7; D uncertain. The CDR3 sequence is 12 residues long. From germline, CDR1 is MDHEN and CDR2 SYDVKM. Between the trimmed V and J ends, which lost 4 bases and 2 bases, there was a span of 6 bases. Here the CDR3 DNA reads TGTGCCAGCAGTTCAACAGCCTACGAGCAGTACTTC. Protein: CASSSTAYEQYF. The full variable domain, completed using reference TRBV28 and TRBJ2-7, is DVKVTQSSRYLVKRTGEKVFLECVQDMDHENMFWYRQDPGLGLRLIYFSYDVKMKEKGDIPEGYSVSREKKERFSLILESASTNQTSMYLCASSSTAYEQYFGPGTRLTVT.

The chain links TRBV19 to TRBJ1-6; no clear D. V was trimmed by 3 bases and J by 5 bases, leaving 17 bases between them. Germline V gene data show CDR1 as LNHDA and CDR2 as SQIVND (reference sequence). The CDR3 length is 17 residues. CDR3 protein: CASSMWVSTGNNSPLHF. DNA of the CDR3: TGTGCCAGTAGTATGTGGGTTTCGACGGGAAATAATTCACCCCTCCACTTT.

V and J are TRBV6-5 and TRBJ1-5, with unresolved D. The length of the CDR3 is 16 residues. From germline, CDR1 is MNHEY and CDR2 SVGAGI. Trimming took 2 bases from V and 2 from J, leaving 13 bases between them. The CDR3 region has the DNA TGTGCCAGCAGTTACAACGTGGGGTTCGGCAATCAGCCCCAGCATTTT. Amino acid sequence: CASSYNVGFGNQPQHF.

The rearrangement joins TRBV11-2 to TRBJ1-1; D gene unclear. V lost 1 base and J 8 bases, leaving 8 bases between the germline ends. This CDR3 is 12 amino acids long. Germline CDR1 and CDR2: SGHAT and FQNNGV. Here the CDR3 reads CASSLVSGEAFF. CDR3 bases: TGTGCCAGCAGCTTAGTTTCAGGCGAAGCTTTCTTT.

This rearrangement joins TRBV6-1 to TRBJ2-2; TRBD1 matches 9 bases. The CDR3 has 14 amino acids. From germline, CDR1 is MNHNS and CDR2 SASEGT. After removal of 6 bases from V and 5 bases from J, the junction contained 4 bases not matched to a gene. CDR3 DNA: TGTGCCAGCAGACTGGGACAGGGAACCGGGGAGCTGTTTTTT. Protein sequence: CASRLGQGTGELFF.

The chain employs TRBV6-5 and TRBJ1-2; 8 positions agree with TRBD1. CDR3 length: 13 amino acids. Trimming took 7 bases from V and 3 from J; bases not matched to a gene: 4. The V gene's germline CDR1 is MNHEY and CDR2 SVGAGI. The DNA of the CDR3 is TGTGCCAGCAATCCGACAGGGGACTATGGCTACACCTTC. Encoded protein: CASNPTGDYGYTF.